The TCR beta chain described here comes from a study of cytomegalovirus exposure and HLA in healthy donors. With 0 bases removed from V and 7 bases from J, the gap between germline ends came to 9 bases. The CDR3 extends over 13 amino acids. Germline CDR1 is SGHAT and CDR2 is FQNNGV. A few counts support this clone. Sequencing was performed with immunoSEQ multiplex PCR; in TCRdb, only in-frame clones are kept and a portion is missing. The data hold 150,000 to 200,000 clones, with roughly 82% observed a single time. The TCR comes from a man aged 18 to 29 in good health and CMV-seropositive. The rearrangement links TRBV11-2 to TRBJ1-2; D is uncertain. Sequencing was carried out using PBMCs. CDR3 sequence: CASSLDPSGGYTF. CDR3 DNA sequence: TGTGCCAGCAGCTTAGATCCATCGGGTGGCTACACCTTC.